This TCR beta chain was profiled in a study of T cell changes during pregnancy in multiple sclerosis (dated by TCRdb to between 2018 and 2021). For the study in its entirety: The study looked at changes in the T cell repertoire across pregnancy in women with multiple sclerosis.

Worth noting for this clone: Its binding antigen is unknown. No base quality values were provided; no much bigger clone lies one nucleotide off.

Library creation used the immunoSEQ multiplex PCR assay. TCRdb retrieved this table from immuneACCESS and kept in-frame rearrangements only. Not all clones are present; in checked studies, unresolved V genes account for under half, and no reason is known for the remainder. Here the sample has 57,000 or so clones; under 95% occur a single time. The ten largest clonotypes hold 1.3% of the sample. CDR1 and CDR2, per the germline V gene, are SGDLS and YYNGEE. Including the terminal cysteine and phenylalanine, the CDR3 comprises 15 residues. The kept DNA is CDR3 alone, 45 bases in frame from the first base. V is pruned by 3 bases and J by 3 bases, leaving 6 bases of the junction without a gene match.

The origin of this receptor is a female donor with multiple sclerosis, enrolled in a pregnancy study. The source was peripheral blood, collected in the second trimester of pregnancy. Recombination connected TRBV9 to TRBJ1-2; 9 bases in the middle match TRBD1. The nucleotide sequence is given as TGTGCCAGCAGCGGTTGGGACAGGGACGACTATGGCTACACCTTC. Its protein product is CASSGWDRDDYGYTF.